These 6 T cell receptor beta chains were all obtained from the same sample, sequenced in a study of T cells expressing NK-cell markers. Using the 5' RACE reads, TCRdb records one entry per CDR3 protein without DNA. The sample totals 25,000 to 35,000 distinct CDR3 sequences; its top ten clones hold 60%. Sequencing input: blood T cells: a sorted CD56 or NKG2C T cell subset, CD4+ or CD8+ T cells, or bulk PBMC T cells (not recorded which). All receptors come from a woman between 18 and 69 years old in good health.

The V gene is TRBV28, the J gene TRBJ2-1; TCRdb picks TRBD2, but there is no DNA to check that call. Germline V lookup: CDR1 MDHEN, CDR2 SYDVKM. CDR3 length equals 14 residues. The CDR3 spells CATGGEGRDNEQFF. Together with reference TRBV28 and TRBJ2-1, the CDR3 gives the full variable domain: DVKVTQSSRYLVKRTGEKVFLECVQDMDHENMFWYRQDPGLGLRLIYFSYDVKMKEKGDIPEGYSVSREKKERFSLILESASTNQTSMYLCATGGEGRDNEQFFGPGTRLTVL.

The rearrangement joins TRBV2 to TRBJ2-1; TCRdb indicates TRBD2, and absent DNA this call remains unverified. The CDR3 consists of 16 residues. Germline lookup yields CDR1 SNHLY and CDR2 FYNNEI. CDR3 sequence reads: CASSPGTSGSHNEQFF.

The V gene is TRBV2, the J gene TRBJ2-3; TCRdb gives TRBD1 as the D gene, but with no DNA this cannot be confirmed. Germline CDR1 is SNHLY and CDR2 is FYNNEI. CDR3 size: 13 residues. The CDR3 is CASSERGADTQYF.

V is TRBV4-2 and J is TRBJ2-5; TCRdb's assignment of TRBD1 cannot be checked, as there is no DNA. Germline CDR1 reads LGHNA; CDR2 reads YNFKEQ. The length of the CDR3 is 15 residues. The CDR3 is CASSQADRGQETQYF.

The V call is TRBV7-2, the J call TRBJ2-5; the TRBD1 assignment by TCRdb is unverifiable without DNA. The CDR3 spans 15 residues. Germline CDR1 reads SGHTA; CDR2 reads FQGNSA. CDR3 loop: CASSLAGGGPETQYF.

The CDR3 spells CASSFLGQGRSYEQYF. J is TRBJ2-7 and V is TRBV27; TCRdb lists TRBD1, though no DNA is available to test this call. CDR1 and CDR2 (germline): MNHEY, SMNVEV (reference sequence). The CDR3 covers 16 residues.